Each of the 31 T cell receptor beta chains below was sequenced from the same sample in a study of cytomegalovirus exposure and HLA in healthy donors. Both 60 Vbeta primers and 13 Jbeta primers went into the PCR. TCRdb keeps only in-frame clones here, not all; method: immunoSEQ multiplex PCR. The sample records more than 100,000 clones, roughly four fifths being singletons. Sequencing was performed on PBMCs. The receptor set was obtained from a female donor in good health and CMV-seropositive.

The chain joins TRBV19 to TRBJ1-2, with D tentatively TRBD1 (6 bases). V dropped 3 bases and J dropped 4 bases, with 15 bases sitting between them. Germline V lookup: CDR1 LNHDA, CDR2 SQIVND (reference sequence). The CDR3 loop spans 15 amino acids. CDR3 region: CASSMLLRGGYGYTF. The CDR3 DNA reads as TGTGCCAGTAGTATGCTCCTCAGGGGTGGCTATGGCTACACCTTC.

This clone was detected once. The rearrangement links TRBV7-9 to TRBJ2-2, with TRBD1 matching 8 bases. The CDR3 sequence is 13 residues long. V lost 2 bases to trimming and J lost 10 bases; unmatched junction nucleotides: 3. Germline values: CDR1 SEHNR, CDR2 FQNEAQ (reference sequence). This CDR3 is CASSLSGQEELFF. DNA for the CDR3: TGTGCCAGCAGCTTATCGGGACAGGAGGAGCTGTTTTTT.

The chain has TRBV30 and TRBJ1-1; TRBD1 might be the D (5 bases). V dropped 5 bases and J dropped 5 bases, with 18 bases sitting between them. The CDR3 totals 14 residues. CDR1 is GTSNPN, CDR2 SVGIG, per germline (reference sequence). The CDR3 is CAWSSIYGGTEAFF. The CDR3 DNA follows: TGTGCCTGGTCGAGCATATATGGGGGGACTGAAGCTTTCTTT.

The chain employs TRBV7-3 and TRBJ1-1, with D hard to call. This CDR3 spans 14 amino acids. V lost 2 bases, J lost 1 base, and 8 bases lay in between. CDR1 is SGHTA, CDR2 FQGTGA, per germline. The CDR3 sequence: CASSLLSSNTEAFF. DNA for the CDR3: TGTGCCAGCAGCTTATTGTCGTCGAACACTGAAGCTTTCTTT.

This clone was seen only a few times. The chain joins TRBV25-1 to TRBJ2-3; 8 bases are a match to TRBD1. The V segment lost 4 bases and the J segment 4 bases; nucleotides outside the gene matches: 4. Looked up from germline, CDR1 is MGHDK and CDR2 is SYGVNS. CDR3 size: 14 residues. The CDR3 DNA reads as TGTGCCAGCAGTGGACAGGGGTCGGCAGATACGCAGTATTTT. This translates into CASSGQGSADTQYF. Complete variable domain (other parts from reference TRBV25-1 and TRBJ2-3): EADIYQTPRYLVIGTGKKITLECSQTMGHDKMYWYQQDPGMELHLIHYSYGVNSTEKGDLSSESTVSRIRTEHFPLTLESARPSHTSQYLCASSGQGSADTQYFGPGTRLTVL.

This chain connects TRBV2 to TRBJ1-2; the match to TRBD1 covers 7 bases. Germline values: CDR1 SNHLY, CDR2 FYNNEI. This CDR3 comprises 12 residues. J was trimmed by 4 bases and V by 8 bases; bases with no gene match: 4. CDR3 DNA: TGTGCCAGCTCGGGACAGTCCTATGGCTACACCTTC. It is translated as CASSGQSYGYTF.

The V gene is TRBV28, the J gene TRBJ1-2; 11 nucleotides line up with TRBD1. Germline values: CDR1 MDHEN, CDR2 SYDVKM. The junction had 4 bases not matched to a gene; V was cut back by 5 bases and J by 5 bases. The CDR3 spans 14 residues. The chain's CDR3 is CASSPDRGRYGYTF. DNA of the CDR3: TGTGCCAGCAGTCCGGACAGGGGGCGGTATGGCTACACCTTC.

The chain uses TRBV11-2 and TRBJ2-5, with 7 bases fitting TRBD2. Germline values: CDR1 SGHAT, CDR2 FQNNGV. V trimming: 5 bases; J trimming: 4 bases; junction bases outside the gene matches: 7. The CDR3 has 14 residues. CDR3 protein: CASSTGLEVETQYF. The CDR3 DNA is TGTGCCAGCAGCACCGGACTAGAGGTAGAGACCCAGTACTTC.

The gene calls are TRBV7-9 and TRBJ1-1, with unresolved D. CDR3 length: 14 amino acids. Germline V gene data show CDR1 as SEHNR and CDR2 as FQNEAQ (reference sequence). V shed 2 bases and J shed 0 bases, with 7 bases lying between them. CDR3 sequence (DNA): TGTGCCAGCAGCTTACTAGTTATGAACACTGAAGCTTTCTTT. It encodes CASSLLVMNTEAFF. Complete variable domain (other parts from reference TRBV7-9 and TRBJ1-1): DTGVSQNPRHKITKRGQNVTFRCDPISEHNRLYWYRQTLGQGPEFLTYFQNEAQLEKSRLLSDRFSAERPKGSFSTLEIQRTEQGDSAMYLCASSLLVMNTEAFFGQGTRLTVV.

This clone was found once. The rearrangement links TRBV4-1 to TRBJ2-1, with TRBD2 matching 8 bases. Losses at the gene ends were 4 bases for V and 4 bases for J; bases not matched to a gene: 0. The CDR3 is 13 residues long. Looked up from germline, CDR1 is MGHRA and CDR2 is YSYEKL. This CDR3 reads CASSRLAYNEQFF. CDR3 coding DNA: TGCGCCAGCAGCCGACTAGCGTACAATGAGCAGTTCTTC.

In DNA form, the CDR3 reads TGCGCCAGCAGGCCTACAGGGATATTGGATCGGACCGGGGAGCTGTTTTTT. Its protein product is CASRPTGILDRTGELFF. The chain is built from TRBV5-1 and TRBJ2-2; tentatively, D is TRBD1 (6 bases). CDR1 is SGHRS and CDR2 is YFSETQ in the germline V gene. The germline V and J ends were trimmed by 5 bases and 5 bases, with 22 bases remaining between them. There are 17 residues in the CDR3.

This clone came up once. The chain combines TRBV5-1 with TRBJ2-7; 10 nucleotides line up with TRBD1. The V gene's germline CDR1 is SGHRS and CDR2 YFSETQ. Trimming removed 9 bases from V and 2 bases from J; junction bases left unmatched: 8. The CDR3 sequence is 14 residues long. CDR3 residues: CATSPGQGTYEQYF. The CDR3 DNA sequence: TGCGCCACATCCCCGGGACAGGGGACCTACGAGCAGTACTTC.

The genes are TRBV9 and TRBJ2-2, with a tentative D call TRBD1 (5 bases). Germline assignment: CDR1 SGDLS and CDR2 YYNGEE. The CDR3 has 14 amino acids. V was shortened by 3 bases and J by 6 bases, with 12 bases between the two germline ends. The CDR3, as DNA: TGTGCCAGCAGCGCAGACTGGGGCGCCGGGGAGCTGTTTTTT. Its translation is CASSADWGAGELFF.

This clone appeared a few times. The rearrangement links TRBV28 to TRBJ1-1, with 7 bases matching TRBD1. This CDR3 is 16 amino acids long. Germline V gene data show CDR1 as MDHEN and CDR2 as SYDVKM. J was trimmed by 0 bases and V by 3 bases; bases with no gene match: 7. The CDR3 DNA sequence: TGTGCCAGCAGTTTCTTGGACAGGAGGGTGAACACTGAAGCTTTCTTT. This codes for CASSFLDRRVNTEAFF. Full variable domain (remainder filled in from reference TRBV28 and TRBJ1-1): DVKVTQSSRYLVKRTGEKVFLECVQDMDHENMFWYRQDPGLGLRLIYFSYDVKMKEKGDIPEGYSVSREKKERFSLILESASTNQTSMYLCASSFLDRRVNTEAFFGQGTRLTVV.

The chain recombines TRBV27 with TRBJ2-1; TRBD1 matches at 9 bases. V lost 4 bases and J lost 7; bases outside the gene matches: 11. Germline V lookup: CDR1 MNHEY, CDR2 SMNVEV (reference sequence). The CDR3 totals 16 residues. The CDR3 DNA follows: TGTGCCAGCAGTTATGTACCCGGGACAGGGTGGAATGAGCAGTTCTTC. Translating gives CASSYVPGTGWNEQFF.

The genes are TRBV5-4 and TRBJ1-1; D might be TRBD1 (6 bases). Germline V gene data show CDR1 as SGHNT and CDR2 as YYREEE (reference sequence). V was pared by 4 bases and J by 5 bases, with 18 bases between. The CDR3 extends over 15 amino acids. CDR3 sequence: CASSHRTAAGTEAFF. In DNA, the CDR3 is TGTGCCAGCAGCCATCGGACAGCGGCCGGAACTGAAGCTTTCTTT.

The V and J genes are TRBV25-1 and TRBJ1-4, with 12 nucleotides matching TRBD1. The CDR3 is 16 residues long. The ends lost 8 bases at V and 8 bases at J; junction bases unmatched: 12. CDR1 is MGHDK, CDR2 SYGVNS, per germline. For the CDR3, the DNA is TGTGCCAGCGGGGGACAGGGGGCGGCGATGGGGGAAAAACTGTTTTTT. As protein: CASGGQGAAMGEKLFF.

Of note for this clone: The sample carries other DNA sequences with the same CDR3. The chain links TRBV5-1 to TRBJ1-2; 7 nucleotides agree with TRBD1. J lost 8 bases, V lost 0 bases, and 4 bases had no gene match. Germline V lookup: CDR1 SGHRS, CDR2 YFSETQ. This CDR3 has 13 residues. The CDR3 region has the DNA TGCGCCAGCAGCTTGGCAGGGGGAGGCGGCTACACCTTC. The encoded protein is CASSLAGGGGYTF.

This clone showed up just a few times. The chain has TRBV27 and TRBJ2-7; 9 nucleotides match TRBD2. The CDR3 length is 16 residues. J gave up 1 base and V 8 bases, and 12 bases lay outside the gene matches. CDR1 and CDR2 from the germline V gene are MNHEY and SMNVEV (reference sequence). The CDR3 is CASPRGQAGGSYEQYF. The CDR3 nucleotides read TGTGCCAGCCCACGGGGTCAAGCGGGAGGTTCCTACGAGCAGTACTTC.

The sample holds one count of this clone. Different DNA sequences within this sample yield the same CDR3. The chain joins TRBV28 to TRBJ1-5; TRBD1 aligns across 7 bases. Unmatched junction bases numbered 6, after V lost 5 bases and J lost 2 bases. In germline, CDR1 is MDHEN, CDR2 SYDVKM. CDR3 size: 15 residues. The CDR3 bases are TGTGCCAGCAGTACCCGACAGGGTGGCAATCAGCCCCAGCATTTT. Translating it yields CASSTRQGGNQPQHF.

This chain joins TRBV6-5 and TRBJ1-2; D perhaps matches TRBD1 (6 bases). Germline CDR1 reads MNHEY; CDR2 reads SVGAGI. Deletions cut 6 bases from V and 10 bases from J, with 18 bases between. The CDR3 totals 13 residues. The CDR3 DNA reads as TGTGCCAGCAGACGAGGACAGCGGTTCGACTACACCTTC. This sequence encodes CASRRGQRFDYTF.

The V call is TRBV7-3, the J call TRBJ2-4, with 8 bases fitting TRBD2. CDR3 length equals 14 residues. Germline CDR1 SGHTA, CDR2 FQGTGA. J was trimmed by 8 bases and V by 5 bases; bases with no gene match: 8. This CDR3 is CASSIGTSGDIQYF. The DNA of the CDR3 is TGTGCCAGCAGCATCGGGACTAGTGGGGACATTCAGTACTTC.

V gene TRBV30 combines with J gene TRBJ2-3; possibly TRBD2 for D (5 bases). Germline V gene data show CDR1 as GTSNPN and CDR2 as SVGIG (reference sequence). There are 13 residues in the CDR3. The V end was cut by 4 bases, the J end by 2 bases, with 10 bases between. The CDR3 DNA reads as TGTGCCTGGACCGGAGGAACCACAGATACGCAGTATTTT. It encodes CAWTGGTTDTQYF.

CDR3 residues: CASSSNGYLLDTEAFF. The CDR3 coding sequence is TGTGCCAGCAGTTCAAACGGGTATTTATTGGACACTGAAGCTTTCTTT. The J gene is TRBJ1-1, the V gene TRBV27; D is unclear. Trimming left V 4 bases short and J 3 bases short, with 18 bases between. The germline V gene encodes CDR1 MNHEY and CDR2 SMNVEV (reference sequence). CDR3 length equals 16 residues.

The rearrangement uses TRBV29-1 and TRBJ1-1, with TRBD1 identical over 9 bases. This CDR3 spans 14 amino acids. J gave up 7 bases and V 6 bases, and 12 bases lay outside the gene matches. Germline lookup yields CDR1 SQVTM and CDR2 ANQGSEA. CDR3 protein: CSVTKGTGFDEAFF. CDR3 coding DNA: TGCAGCGTCACGAAGGGGACAGGGTTTGATGAAGCTTTCTTT.

As for this clone: Other nucleotide sequences in the sample specify the same CDR3. This chain links TRBV6-6 with TRBJ1-5; D possibly corresponds to TRBD1 (6 bases). Germline lookup yields CDR1 MNHNY and CDR2 SVGAGI (reference sequence). The CDR3 length is 12 residues. V was trimmed by 6 bases and J by 4 bases, leaving 7 bases between them. The CDR3 region has the DNA TGTGCCAGCAGCGGACAGAATCAGCCCCAGCATTTT. Its protein product is CASSGQNQPQHF.

This clone appeared a single time. The J gene is TRBJ1-4, the V gene TRBV7-9; D gene uncertain. The CDR3 length is 15 residues. Germline V gene sequence: CDR1 SEHNR, CDR2 FQNEAQ (reference sequence). The V end was cut by 1 base, the J end by 4 bases, with 10 bases between. Here the CDR3 reads CASSLGQVNNEKLFF. Written as DNA, the CDR3 is TGTGCCAGCAGCTTAGGCCAGGTGAATAATGAAAAACTGTTTTTT.

On this clone itself: This CDR3 is also generated by other DNA sequences in the sample. J is TRBJ1-2 and V is TRBV19; no clear D. The CDR3 consists of 12 residues. The germline gives CDR1 LNHDA, CDR2 SQIVND (reference sequence). V was clipped by 6 bases and J by 2 bases, with 7 bases between them. For the CDR3, the DNA is TGTGCCAGTAGCACTCTGAACTATGGCTACACCTTC. This encodes CASSTLNYGYTF.

V is TRBV6-1 and J is TRBJ1-1; TRBD1 might be the D (5 bases). This CDR3 is 10 amino acids long. CDR1 and CDR2 (germline): MNHNS, SASEGT. V was clipped by 6 bases and J by 8 bases, with 7 bases between them. The DNA of the CDR3 is TGTGCCAGCAGAGACAGAGAAGCTTTCTTT. It codes for CASRDREAFF.

This clone is a singleton in its sample. The genes are TRBV21-1 and TRBJ1-1; the table gives TRBD1 as D, unverified against the DNA. TRBV21-1 is described as a pseudogene. The CDR3 spans 15 residues. CDR3 protein: CASSKAPGIHTEAFF. The DNA of the CDR3 is TGTGCCAGCAGCAAAGCCCCAGGGATCCACACTGAAGCTTTCTTT.

The chain uses TRBV27 and TRBJ1-6, with 8 bases aligning to TRBD1. The CDR3 runs 15 residues. V lost 8 bases and J lost 0; bases outside the gene matches: 3. CDR1 is MNHEY and CDR2 is SMNVEV in the germline V gene (reference sequence). CDR3 in DNA: TGTGCCAGCGGGGACAGGAGCTCCTATAATTCACCCCTCCACTTT. This translates into CASGDRSSYNSPLHF.